These 23 T cell receptor beta chains were sequenced from one sample in a study of T cell responses to AZD1222 COVID-19 vaccine. Some clones are missing from TCRdb's copy, which holds only in-frame ones; the method was immunoSEQ multiplex PCR. Of around 160,000 clones detected, 88% appear once; the ten largest clones hold about 15%. Here the sequenced sample was peripheral blood, taken on day 0 of AZD1222 vaccination. These receptors all come from an adult in good health.

The genes are TRBV7-9 and TRBJ1-2; a weak D match, TRBD1 (6 bases). CDR1 and CDR2 (germline): SEHNR, FQNEAQ (reference sequence). The CDR3 is 15 amino acids. The ends were cut back, 5 bases at V and 8 bases at J, with 21 bases in the middle. In DNA, the CDR3 is TGTGCCAGCAGCGGGGGGGCCTCTCGGCAAAACGGCTACACCTTC. As protein: CASSGGASRQNGYTF.

The chain couples TRBV18 to TRBJ2-1; the match to TRBD1 covers 9 bases. CDR3 length equals 14 residues. In germline, CDR1 is KGHSH, CDR2 LQKENI. V dropped 4 bases and J dropped 6; count of bases not matched to a gene: 4. The CDR3 DNA is TGTGCCAGCTCACGTAGACAGGGGGGCAATGAGCAGTTCTTC. Translating gives CASSRRQGGNEQFF.

J is TRBJ2-2 and V is TRBV5-1; tentatively, D is TRBD1 (6 bases). The germline V and J ends were trimmed by 5 bases and 2 bases, with 13 bases remaining between them. This CDR3 has 15 residues. The V gene's germline CDR1 is SGHRS and CDR2 YFSETQ. CDR3 protein: CASRAGDINTGELFF. CDR3 sequence (DNA): TGCGCCAGCAGGGCCGGGGACATCAACACCGGGGAGCTGTTTTTT.

The chain combines TRBV19 with TRBJ1-5; 9 bases align to TRBD1. CDR3 length: 15 residues. Germline V gives CDR1 LNHDA, CDR2 SQIVND (reference sequence). Unmatched junction bases numbered 9, after V lost 7 bases and J lost 5 bases. CDR3 amino acids: CASTTGGNADQPQHF. CDR3 DNA: TGTGCCAGTACCACAGGGGGCAATGCGGATCAGCCCCAGCATTTT.

The CDR3 region has the DNA TGTGCCAGCAGTTTAAAGATAGGCCGTGCAGGGGGAATCGGAAACACCATATATTTT. It translates to CASSLKIGRAGGIGNTIYF. The chain uses TRBV28 and TRBJ1-3; TRBD1 agrees at 7 bases. With 2 bases clipped from V and 4 bases from J, the junction kept 17 bases outside the gene matches. Germline-derived CDR1 and CDR2 are MDHEN and SYDVKM. The CDR3 is 19 amino acids. Looking up the rest from reference TRBV28 and TRBJ1-3 gives the full variable domain: DVKVTQSSRYLVKRTGEKVFLECVQDMDHENMFWYRQDPGLGLRLIYFSYDVKMKEKGDIPEGYSVSREKKERFSLILESASTNQTSMYLCASSLKIGRAGGIGNTIYFGEGSWLTVV.

This chain connects TRBV9 to TRBJ1-3; D gene unclear. CDR3 length equals 15 residues. Looked up from germline, CDR1 is SGDLS and CDR2 is YYNGEE. With 2 bases removed from V and 0 bases from J, the gap between germline ends came to 9 bases. This CDR3 is CASSVSSSSGNTIYF. In DNA form, the CDR3 reads TGTGCCAGCAGCGTCTCATCCAGCTCTGGAAACACCATATATTTT.

The sample holds a few counts of this clone. V is TRBV6-4 and J is TRBJ2-3; TRBD1 agrees at 10 bases. CDR3 length: 15 amino acids. Germline values: CDR1 MRHNA, CDR2 SNTAGT. V lost 6 bases, J lost 1 base, and 4 bases stayed unmatched. CDR3 protein: CASSSGQGGTDTQYF. The CDR3 region has the DNA TGTGCCAGCAGCTCCGGACAGGGGGGCACAGATACGCAGTATTTT.

The V and J genes are TRBV7-6 and TRBJ1-1; 8 positions agree with TRBD1. CDR3 length: 14 amino acids. Trimming took 4 bases from V and 6 from J; bases not matched to a gene: 7. Germline V gives CDR1 SGHVS, CDR2 FNYEAQ. This chain's CDR3 is CASSYGQGRAEAFF. In DNA form, the CDR3 reads TGTGCCAGCAGCTACGGACAGGGTCGCGCTGAAGCTTTCTTT.

The chain is built from TRBV3-1 (or the pseudogene TRBV3-2) and TRBJ1-1; 8 bases match TRBD1. The germline V gene encodes CDR1 LGHDT and CDR2 YNNKEL (reference sequence). V shed 6 bases and J 2 bases; nucleotides not matched to a gene: 5. This CDR3 has 14 residues. CDR3 in amino acids: CASSRGQGNTEAFF. CDR3 coding DNA: TGTGCCAGCAGTCGAGGACAGGGTAACACTGAAGCTTTCTTT.

The V call is TRBV27, the J call TRBJ1-2; 7 nucleotides line up with TRBD1. The V gene end was trimmed by 5 bases and the J gene end by 7 bases; junction bases not matched to a gene: 10. Germline CDR1 is MNHEY and CDR2 is SMNVEV (reference sequence). The CDR3 covers 14 residues. In nucleotides, the CDR3 is TGTGCCAGCAGTCCCAGGGGGGAAAGGTCTGGCTACACCTTC. Its translation: CASSPRGERSGYTF.

This chain links TRBV6-9 with TRBJ1-2; D is uncertain. The CDR3 runs to 13 residues. Deletions cut 0 bases from V and 6 bases from J, with 8 bases between. Germline V CDR1 and CDR2: MNHGY, SVAAGI. The CDR3 spells CASSYSGRDGYTF. CDR3 in DNA: TGTGCCAGCAGTTATTCTGGACGGGATGGCTACACCTTC.

This chain connects TRBV11-2 to TRBJ1-2; D is possibly TRBD1 (6 bases). CDR3 length: 14 amino acids. V lost 5 bases, J lost 7 bases, and 17 bases lay in between. In germline, CDR1 is SGHAT, CDR2 FQNNGV. The CDR3 DNA is TGTGCCAGCAGCCGAGGGGGATTAAATGGTGGCTACACCTTC. Its protein product is CASSRGGLNGGYTF. The entire variable domain, with the rest obtained from reference TRBV11-2 and TRBJ1-2, is as follows: EAGVAQSPRYKIIEKRQSVAFWCNPISGHATLYWYQQILGQGPKLLIQFQNNGVVDDSQLPKDRFSAERLKGVDSTLKIQPAKLEDSAVYLCASSRGGLNGGYTFGSGTRLTVV.

This chain links TRBV7-2 with TRBJ1-3; 9 bases agree with TRBD1. Germline V gives CDR1 SGHTA, CDR2 FQGNSA. CDR3 length: 16 residues. V trimming: 3 bases; J trimming: 4 bases; junction bases outside the gene matches: 7. The CDR3 region is CASSFGTGIWGNTIYF. The CDR3 bases are TGTGCCAGCAGCTTCGGGACAGGGATCTGGGGAAACACCATATATTTT.

Only a few counts were recorded for this clone. This CDR3 is CASSFDTRASYNEQFF. For the CDR3, the DNA is TGTGCCAGCAGTTTTGACACCCGGGCGTCGTACAATGAGCAGTTCTTC. The chain is built from TRBV6-2 or TRBV6-3 and TRBJ2-1, with D unclear. The CDR3 has 16 amino acids. Germline lookup yields CDR1 MNHEY and CDR2 SVGEGT. V was shortened by 4 bases and J by 4 bases, with 17 bases between the two germline ends.

This sequence joins TRBV7-9 and TRBJ1-4; 7 bases match TRBD1. V was clipped by 3 bases and J by 6 bases; unmatched bases: 13. This CDR3 has 17 amino acids. Germline V CDR1 and CDR2: SEHNR, FQNEAQ (reference sequence). The CDR3: CASSLGRGAHQDEKLFF. The CDR3, as DNA: TGTGCCAGCAGCTTGGGCAGGGGGGCTCATCAGGATGAAAAACTGTTTTTT.

V and J are TRBV11-2 and TRBJ1-1; 7 nucleotides agree with TRBD1. This CDR3 is built from 15 residues. Germline V gene data show CDR1 as SGHAT and CDR2 as FQNNGV. V was clipped by 0 bases and J by 1 base; unmatched bases: 2. This chain's CDR3 is CASSLDHRGNTEAFF. In nucleotides, the CDR3 is TGTGCCAGCAGCTTAGATCACAGGGGGAACACTGAAGCTTTCTTT.

A note on this clone: The junction shows a germline mismatch at one end, possibly a read error. This chain links TRBV10-2 with TRBJ2-3; 10 bases match TRBD2. The CDR3 has 15 residues. CDR1 and CDR2 (germline): WSHSY, SAAADI. The CDR3 loop is CARRGAGGPADTQYF. The CDR3 coding sequence is TGCGCCCGCAGGGGAGCGGGGGGGCCGGCAGATACGCAGTATTTT.

The chain recombines TRBV19 with TRBJ1-1; D remains ambiguous. The CDR3 covers 12 residues. The V end lost 7 bases, the J end lost 6 bases, and 12 bases lay between the germline ends. CDR1 and CDR2 (germline): LNHDA, SQIVND (reference sequence). The CDR3 coding sequence is TGTGCCAGTAATCAGAATGGGCCTGAAGCTTTCTTT. Translated: CASNQNGPEAFF.

The chain carries TRBV11-2 and TRBJ1-1; tentative D call: TRBD1 (5 bases). The germline gives CDR1 SGHAT, CDR2 FQNNGV. This CDR3 region has 13 residues. V lost 1 base and J lost 7, with 10 bases in between. CDR3 DNA sequence: TGTGCCAGCAGCTTAGGGGGCTTGGGTGAAGCTTTCTTT. Translating it yields CASSLGGLGEAFF.

This chain links TRBV5-1 with TRBJ1-2; possibly TRBD1 for D (6 bases). The CDR3 has 13 residues. CDR1 is SGHRS and CDR2 is YFSETQ in the germline V gene. The ends were cut back, 3 bases at V and 7 bases at J, with 13 bases in the middle. CDR3 sequence (DNA): TGCGCCAGCAGCTGGGGGGCGGGAGGTGGCTACACCTTC. Its translation is CASSWGAGGGYTF.

The chain recombines TRBV18 with TRBJ2-7, with 10 nucleotides matching TRBD1. Germline values: CDR1 KGHSH, CDR2 LQKENI. The junction had 3 bases not matched to a gene; V was cut back by 2 bases and J by 5 bases. The CDR3 has 14 residues. The CDR3 coding sequence is TGTGCCAGCTCACCAAGACAGGGGGCGAACGAGCAGTACTTC. It specifies CASSPRQGANEQYF.

This chain connects TRBV3-1 (or the pseudogene TRBV3-2) to TRBJ1-2; 8 bases agree with TRBD1. CDR1 LGHDT and CDR2 YNNKEL come from the germline V gene (reference sequence). The CDR3 is 14 amino acids. V was clipped by 6 bases and J by 4 bases; unmatched bases: 7. CDR3 nucleotide sequence: TGTGCCAGCAGAGGACAGGGTGGCGGCTATGGCTACACCTTC. It yields the protein CASRGQGGGYGYTF.

The chain uses TRBV2 and TRBJ2-1; 10 nucleotides match TRBD1. The CDR3 totals 17 residues. CDR1 and CDR2 from the germline V gene are SNHLY and FYNNEI. J lost 8 bases, V lost 7 bases, and 17 bases had no gene match. In nucleotides, the CDR3 is TGTGCCAGCACCCGAAGACCGGGGGACAGGGGAGTCCATGAGCAGTTCTTC. As protein: CASTRRPGDRGVHEQFF.